This T cell receptor beta chain was recovered during a study of T-cell memory formation after mild COVID-19. About this clonotype: Its antigen is currently unknown. A much larger clone lies one base from this, so it may be a read error.

General study findings and limits: Some SARS-CoV-2-responding clones were already detected in memory before infection. Those CD4+ clones that contracted were mainly in CM and EM (CD8+ ones in EMRA). Contracting clones from day 15 to 85 had balanced CD4/CD8; later expanders favoured CD4+.

Barcoded TCR alpha and TCR beta cDNA libraries with UMIs came from 5'RACE using constant-segment primers. TCRdb re-called the 5' RACE reads through MiXCR, storing one row per CDR3 protein. This sample carries about 560,000 distinct CDR3 sequences, about 18% of them seen once, and the ten largest clones take about 7.5%. The V gene end was trimmed by 2 bases and the J gene end by 5 bases; junction bases not matched to a gene: 2. This CDR3 spans 13 amino acids. Germline loops: CDR1 MNHEY, CDR2 SVGAGI. The J gene is TRBJ2-7, the V gene TRBV6-5; 8 bases agree with TRBD1. The clonotype was recovered from an adult woman who had mild COVID-19 (a few samples of this study predate the infection). Cell type and time point are not known. Sequenced input: PBMCs or a T cell subset sorted from them (not recorded which). The CDR3 is CASSYDRGDEQYF. CDR3 coding DNA: TGTGCCAGCAGTTACGACAGGGGCGACGAGCAGTACTTC.